Detailed here is one TCR beta chain. The time point denotes: patch test 2, 6 weeks after DPC sensitization. This sample's treatment: therapeutic diphenylcyclopropenone sensitization with weekly scalp DPC. This sample stems from a study of human T cells and chemical hapten exposure. From the RACE reads, TCRdb called clonotypes with MiXCR, one entry per CDR3 protein. This table holds about 380,000 distinct CDR3 sequences, about 6% found once. The CDR3 spans 16 residues. Trimming at V came to 3 bases and at J to 0 bases, leaving 5 bases not matched to a gene. Germline V CDR1 and CDR2: DFQATT, SNEGSKA (reference sequence).

Sequenced here: whole blood, sampled in connection with sensitization to the hapten diphenylcyclopropenone (DPC). This sequence was found in a woman between 18 and 29 years old with alopecia areata. Some clones in this sample may be carry-over from other donors' samples. V and J are TRBV20-1 and TRBJ2-5; 12 bases agree with TRBD2. The CDR3 reads CSARGTSGGNQETQYF. The CDR3 nucleotides are TGCAGTGCTAGGGGAACTAGCGGGGGGAACCAAGAGACCCAGTACTTC.